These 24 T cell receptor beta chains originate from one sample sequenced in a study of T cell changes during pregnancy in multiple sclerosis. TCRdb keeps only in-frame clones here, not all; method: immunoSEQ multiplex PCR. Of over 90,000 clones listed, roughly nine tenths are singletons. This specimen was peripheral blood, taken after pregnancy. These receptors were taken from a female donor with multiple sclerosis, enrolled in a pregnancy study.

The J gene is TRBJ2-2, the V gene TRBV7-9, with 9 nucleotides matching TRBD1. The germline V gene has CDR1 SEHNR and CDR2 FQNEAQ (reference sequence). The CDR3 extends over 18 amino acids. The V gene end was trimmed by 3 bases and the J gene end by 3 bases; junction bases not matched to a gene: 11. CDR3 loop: CASSFDRGGWSDTGELFF. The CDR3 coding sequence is TGTGCCAGCAGCTTCGACAGGGGGGGTTGGTCGGACACCGGGGAGCTGTTTTTT.

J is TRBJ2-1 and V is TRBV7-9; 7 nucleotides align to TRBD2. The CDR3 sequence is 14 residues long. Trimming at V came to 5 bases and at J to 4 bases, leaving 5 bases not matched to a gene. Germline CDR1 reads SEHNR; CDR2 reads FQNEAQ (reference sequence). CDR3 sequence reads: CASSLTSAYNEQFF. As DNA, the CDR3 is TGTGCCAGCAGCCTTACTAGCGCATACAATGAGCAGTTCTTC.

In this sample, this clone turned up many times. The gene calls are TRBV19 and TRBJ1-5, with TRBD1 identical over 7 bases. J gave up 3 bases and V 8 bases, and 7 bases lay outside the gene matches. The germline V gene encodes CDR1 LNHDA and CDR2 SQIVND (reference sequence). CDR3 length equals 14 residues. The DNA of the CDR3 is TGTGCCAGTGACCCGACAGGGCCCAATCAGCCCCAGCATTTT. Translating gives CASDPTGPNQPQHF.

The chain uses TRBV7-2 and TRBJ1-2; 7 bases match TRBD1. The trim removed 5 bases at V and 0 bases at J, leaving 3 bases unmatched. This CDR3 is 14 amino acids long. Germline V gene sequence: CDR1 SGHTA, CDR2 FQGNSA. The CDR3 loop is CASSRTGANYGYTF. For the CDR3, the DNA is TGTGCCAGCAGCCGCACAGGGGCTAACTATGGCTACACCTTC.

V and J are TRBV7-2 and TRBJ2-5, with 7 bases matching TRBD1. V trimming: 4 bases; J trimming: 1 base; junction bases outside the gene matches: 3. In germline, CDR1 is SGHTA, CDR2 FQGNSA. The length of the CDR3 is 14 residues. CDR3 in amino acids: CASSSTGAQETQYF. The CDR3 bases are TGTGCCAGCAGCTCAACAGGGGCCCAAGAGACCCAGTACTTC. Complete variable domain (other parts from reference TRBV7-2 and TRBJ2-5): GAGVSQSPSNKVTEKGKDVELRCDPISGHTALYWYRQSLGQGLEFLIYFQGNSAPDKSGLPSDRFSAERTGGSVSTLTIQRTQQEDSAVYLCASSSTGAQETQYFGPGTRLLVL.

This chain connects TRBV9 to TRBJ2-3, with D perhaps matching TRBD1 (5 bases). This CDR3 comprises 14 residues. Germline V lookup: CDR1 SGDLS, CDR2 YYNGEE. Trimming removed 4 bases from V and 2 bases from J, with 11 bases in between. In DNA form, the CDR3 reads TGTGCCAGCAGCCAGACAGAACCCACAGATACGCAGTATTTT. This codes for CASSQTEPTDTQYF.

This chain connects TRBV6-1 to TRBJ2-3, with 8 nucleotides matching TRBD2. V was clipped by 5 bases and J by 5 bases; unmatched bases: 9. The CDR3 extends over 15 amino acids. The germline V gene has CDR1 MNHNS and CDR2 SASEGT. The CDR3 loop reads CASSPRTSGRDTQYF. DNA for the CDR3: TGTGCCAGCAGTCCCCGGACCAGCGGGAGAGATACGCAGTATTTT.

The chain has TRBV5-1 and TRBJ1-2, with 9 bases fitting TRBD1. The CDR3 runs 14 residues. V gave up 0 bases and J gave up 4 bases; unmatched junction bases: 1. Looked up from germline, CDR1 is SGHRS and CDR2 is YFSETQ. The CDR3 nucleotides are TGCGCCAGCAGCTTGGGGGACAGGGCCTATGGCTACACCTTC. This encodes CASSLGDRAYGYTF.

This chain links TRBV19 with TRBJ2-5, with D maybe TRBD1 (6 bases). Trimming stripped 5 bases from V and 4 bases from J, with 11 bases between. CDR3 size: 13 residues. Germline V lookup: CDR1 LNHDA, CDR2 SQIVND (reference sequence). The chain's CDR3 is CASSYRVGETQYF. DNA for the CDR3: TGTGCCAGTAGTTACAGGGTGGGAGAGACCCAGTACTTC.

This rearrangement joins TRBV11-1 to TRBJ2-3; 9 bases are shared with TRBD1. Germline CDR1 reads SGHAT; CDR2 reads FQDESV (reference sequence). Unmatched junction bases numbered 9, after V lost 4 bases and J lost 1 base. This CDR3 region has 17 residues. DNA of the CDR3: TGTGCCAGCAGCTCGTACCCGAGGGACAGGGGCACAGATACGCAGTATTTT. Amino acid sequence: CASSSYPRDRGTDTQYF.

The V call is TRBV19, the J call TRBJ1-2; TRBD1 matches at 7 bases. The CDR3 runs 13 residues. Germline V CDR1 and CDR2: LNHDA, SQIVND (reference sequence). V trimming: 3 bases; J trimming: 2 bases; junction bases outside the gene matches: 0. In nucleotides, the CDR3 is TGTGCCAGTAGTATGGACAGGAACTATGGCTACACCTTC. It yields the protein CASSMDRNYGYTF.

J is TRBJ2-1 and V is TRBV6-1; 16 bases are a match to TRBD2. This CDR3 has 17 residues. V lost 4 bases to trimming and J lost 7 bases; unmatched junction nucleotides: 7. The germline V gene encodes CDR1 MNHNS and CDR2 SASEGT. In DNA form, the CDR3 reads TGTGCCAGCAGTGTCGGGACTAGCGGGGGGGCGGTAAATGAGCAGTTCTTC. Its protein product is CASSVGTSGGAVNEQFF.

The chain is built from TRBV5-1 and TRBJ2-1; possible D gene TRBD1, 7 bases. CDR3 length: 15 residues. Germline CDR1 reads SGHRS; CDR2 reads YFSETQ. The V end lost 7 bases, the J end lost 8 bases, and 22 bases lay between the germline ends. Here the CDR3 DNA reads TGCGCCAGCGTGAGGGGGCGGGGTCCCCTTGATGAGCAGTTCTTC. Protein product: CASVRGRGPLDEQFF.

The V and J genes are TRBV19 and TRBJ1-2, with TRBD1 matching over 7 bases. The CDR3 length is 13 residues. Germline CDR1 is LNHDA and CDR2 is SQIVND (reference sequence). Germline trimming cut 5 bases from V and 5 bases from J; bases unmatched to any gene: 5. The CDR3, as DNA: TGTGCCAGTAGTTTCACAGGGGTGTATGGCTACACCTTC. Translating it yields CASSFTGVYGYTF.

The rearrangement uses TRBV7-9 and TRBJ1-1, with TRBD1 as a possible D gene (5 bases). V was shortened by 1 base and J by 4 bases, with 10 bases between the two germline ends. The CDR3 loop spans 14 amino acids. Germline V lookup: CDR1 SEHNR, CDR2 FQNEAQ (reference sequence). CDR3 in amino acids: CASSLGGASTEAFF. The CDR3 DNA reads TGTGCCAGCAGCTTAGGGGGCGCGAGCACTGAAGCTTTCTTT.

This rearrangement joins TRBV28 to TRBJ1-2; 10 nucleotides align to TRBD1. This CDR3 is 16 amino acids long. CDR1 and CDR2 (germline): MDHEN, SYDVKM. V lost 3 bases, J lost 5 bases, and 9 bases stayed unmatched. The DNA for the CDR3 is TGTGCCAGCAGTTTTTCCGGACAGGGGGTCCCGTATGGCTACACCTTC. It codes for CASSFSGQGVPYGYTF.

The CDR3 reads CSVVRDLNYGYTF. The CDR3 DNA follows: TGCAGCGTTGTACGAGATTTGAACTATGGCTACACCTTC. V usage is TRBV29-1 and J usage is TRBJ1-2, with no clear D. V dropped 4 bases and J dropped 2 bases, with 11 bases sitting between them. Germline lookup yields CDR1 SQVTM and CDR2 ANQGSEA. CDR3 length equals 13 residues.

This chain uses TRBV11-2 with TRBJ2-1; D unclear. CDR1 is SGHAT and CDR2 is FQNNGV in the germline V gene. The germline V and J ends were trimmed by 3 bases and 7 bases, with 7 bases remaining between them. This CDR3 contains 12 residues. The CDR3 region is CASSFSGNEQFF. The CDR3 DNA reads TGTGCCAGCAGCTTTTCAGGAAATGAGCAGTTCTTC.

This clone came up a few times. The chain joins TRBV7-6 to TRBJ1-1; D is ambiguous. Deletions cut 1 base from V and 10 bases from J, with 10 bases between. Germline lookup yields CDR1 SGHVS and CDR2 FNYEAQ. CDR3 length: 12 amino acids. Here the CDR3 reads CASSLDTGGAFF. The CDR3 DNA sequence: TGTGCCAGCAGCTTAGATACCGGAGGAGCTTTCTTT. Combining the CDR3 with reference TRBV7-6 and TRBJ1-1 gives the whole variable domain GAGVSQSPRYKVTKRGQDVALRCDPISGHVSLYWYRQALGQGPEFLTYFNYEAQQDKSGLPNDRFSAERPEGSISTLTIQRTEQRDSAMYRCASSLDTGGAFFGQGTRLTVV.

In DNA, the CDR3 is TGCAGTTATTGGGGGGGGGAGACCCAGTACTTC. This translates into CSYWGGETQYF. The chain combines TRBV20-1 with TRBJ2-5, with 7 positions matching TRBD2. The CDR3 is 11 residues long. Per the germline V gene, CDR1 is DFQATT and CDR2 is SNEGSKA (reference sequence). J was trimmed by 5 bases and V by 8 bases; bases with no gene match: 5.

As DNA, the CDR3 is TGTGCCAGCAGCCGACTAGCGGGTACCTACAATGAGCAGTTCTTC. Translating gives CASSRLAGTYNEQFF. The chain employs TRBV4-2 and TRBJ2-1; 10 nucleotides agree with TRBD2. CDR3 length equals 15 residues. The germline V gene encodes CDR1 LGHNA and CDR2 YNFKEQ. The V and J ends lost 4 bases and 2 bases, in that order; junction bases with no gene match: 2.

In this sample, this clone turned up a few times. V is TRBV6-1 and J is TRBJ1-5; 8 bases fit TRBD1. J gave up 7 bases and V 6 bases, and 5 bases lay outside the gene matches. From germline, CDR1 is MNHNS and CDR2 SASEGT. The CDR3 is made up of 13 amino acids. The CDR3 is CASSRDRKQPQHF. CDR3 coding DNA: TGTGCCAGCAGCCGGGACAGGAAACAGCCCCAGCATTTT.

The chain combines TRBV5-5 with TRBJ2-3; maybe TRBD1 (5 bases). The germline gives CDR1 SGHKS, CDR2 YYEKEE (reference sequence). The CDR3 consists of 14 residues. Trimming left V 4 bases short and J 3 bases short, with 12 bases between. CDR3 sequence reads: CASSADIGTDTQYF. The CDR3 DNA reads TGTGCCAGCAGCGCGGACATAGGAACAGATACGCAGTATTTT.

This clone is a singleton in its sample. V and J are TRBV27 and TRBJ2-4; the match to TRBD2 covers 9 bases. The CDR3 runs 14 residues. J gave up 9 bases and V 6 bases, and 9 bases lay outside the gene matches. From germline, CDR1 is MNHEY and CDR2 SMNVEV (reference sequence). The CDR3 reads CASSLGSGSGIQYF. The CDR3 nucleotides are TGTGCCAGCAGCCTAGGTAGCGGGAGCGGCATTCAGTACTTC.